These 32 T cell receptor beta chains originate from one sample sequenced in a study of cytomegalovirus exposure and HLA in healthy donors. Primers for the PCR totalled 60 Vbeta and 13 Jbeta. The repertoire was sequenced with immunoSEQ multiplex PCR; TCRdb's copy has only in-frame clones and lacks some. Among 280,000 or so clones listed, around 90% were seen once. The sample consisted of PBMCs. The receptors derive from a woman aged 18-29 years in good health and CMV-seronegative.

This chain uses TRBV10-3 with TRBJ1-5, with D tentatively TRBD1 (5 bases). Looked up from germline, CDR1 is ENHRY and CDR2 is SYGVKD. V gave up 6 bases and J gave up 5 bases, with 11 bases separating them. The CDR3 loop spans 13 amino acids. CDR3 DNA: TGTGCCATCAGGGGAACAGGCGATCAGCCCCAGCATTTT. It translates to CAIRGTGDQPQHF.

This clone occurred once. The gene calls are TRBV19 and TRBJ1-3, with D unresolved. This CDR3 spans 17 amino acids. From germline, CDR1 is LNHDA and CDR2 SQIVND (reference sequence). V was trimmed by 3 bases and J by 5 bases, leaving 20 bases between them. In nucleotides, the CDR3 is TGTGCCAGTAGTATGAGAGGTGTGGTCGACCGTAGAAACACCATATATTTT. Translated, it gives CASSMRGVVDRRNTIYF.

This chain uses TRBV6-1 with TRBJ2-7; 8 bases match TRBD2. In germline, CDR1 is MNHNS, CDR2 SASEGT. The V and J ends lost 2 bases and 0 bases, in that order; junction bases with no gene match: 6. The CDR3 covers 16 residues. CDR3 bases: TGTGCCAGCAGTGAACCGCGCGGGGGGTTCTCCTACGAGCAGTACTTC. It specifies CASSEPRGGFSYEQYF.

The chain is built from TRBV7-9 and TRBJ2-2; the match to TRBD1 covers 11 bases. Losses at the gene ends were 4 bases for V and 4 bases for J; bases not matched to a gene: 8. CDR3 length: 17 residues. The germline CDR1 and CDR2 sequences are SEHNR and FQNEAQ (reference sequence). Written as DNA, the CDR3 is TGTGCCAGCAGCTCCCGAGGGACAGGGGGAATCACCGGGGAGCTGTTTTTT. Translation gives CASSSRGTGGITGELFF. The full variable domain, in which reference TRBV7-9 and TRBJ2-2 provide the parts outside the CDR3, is DTGVSQNPRHKITKRGQNVTFRCDPISEHNRLYWYRQTLGQGPEFLTYFQNEAQLEKSRLLSDRFSAERPKGSFSTLEIQRTEQGDSAMYLCASSSRGTGGITGELFFGEGSRLTVL.

CDR3 region: CAGSTGFSNQPQHF. CDR3 sequence (DNA): TGTGCCGGCTCGACCGGGTTTAGCAATCAGCCCCAGCATTTT. The chain uses TRBV6-1 and TRBJ1-5; no firm D call. This CDR3 is built from 14 residues. The germline V and J ends were trimmed by 11 bases and 0 bases, with 14 bases remaining between them. Germline loops: CDR1 MNHNS, CDR2 SASEGT.

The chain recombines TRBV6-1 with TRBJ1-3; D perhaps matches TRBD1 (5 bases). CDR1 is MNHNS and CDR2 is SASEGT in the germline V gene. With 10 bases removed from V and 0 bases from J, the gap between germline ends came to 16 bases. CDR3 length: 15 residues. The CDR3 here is CATPGTALSGNTIYF. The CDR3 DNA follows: TGTGCCACCCCAGGGACTGCTCTCTCTGGAAACACCATATATTTT.

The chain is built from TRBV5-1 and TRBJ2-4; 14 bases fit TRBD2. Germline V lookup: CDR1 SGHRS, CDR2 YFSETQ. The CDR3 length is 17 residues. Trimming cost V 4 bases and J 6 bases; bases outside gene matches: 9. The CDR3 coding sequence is TGCGCCAGCAGCCTCCCGACTAGCGGGGGGGCCGGAAACATTCAGTACTTC. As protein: CASSLPTSGGAGNIQYF.

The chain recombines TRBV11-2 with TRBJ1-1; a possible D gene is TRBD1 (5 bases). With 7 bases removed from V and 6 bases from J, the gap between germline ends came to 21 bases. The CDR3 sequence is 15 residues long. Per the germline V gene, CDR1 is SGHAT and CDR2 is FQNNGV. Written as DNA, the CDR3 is TGTGCCAGCAACCTCCGTGGGGGGGTTGGGGCTGAAGCTTTCTTT. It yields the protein CASNLRGGVGAEAFF.

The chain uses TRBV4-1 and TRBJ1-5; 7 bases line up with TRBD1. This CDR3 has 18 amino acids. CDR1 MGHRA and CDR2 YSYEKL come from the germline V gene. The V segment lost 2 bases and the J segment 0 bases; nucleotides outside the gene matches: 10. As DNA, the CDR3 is TGCGCCAGCAGCCAAAACCCTCAGGGGGTGGATAGCAATCAGCCCCAGCATTTT. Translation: CASSQNPQGVDSNQPQHF.

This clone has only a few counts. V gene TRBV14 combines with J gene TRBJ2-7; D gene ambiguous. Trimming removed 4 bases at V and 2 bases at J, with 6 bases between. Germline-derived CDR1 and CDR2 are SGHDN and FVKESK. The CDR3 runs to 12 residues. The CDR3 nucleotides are TGTGCCAGCAGCCCTGTCCCCTACGAGCAGTACTTC. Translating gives CASSPVPYEQYF.

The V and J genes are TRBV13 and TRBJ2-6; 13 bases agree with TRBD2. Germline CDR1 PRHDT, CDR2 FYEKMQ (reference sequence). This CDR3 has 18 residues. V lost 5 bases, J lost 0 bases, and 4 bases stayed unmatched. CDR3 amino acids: CASSTSGGDFSGANVLTF. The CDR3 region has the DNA TGTGCCAGCAGCACTAGCGGGGGGGACTTCTCTGGGGCCAACGTCCTGACTTTC.

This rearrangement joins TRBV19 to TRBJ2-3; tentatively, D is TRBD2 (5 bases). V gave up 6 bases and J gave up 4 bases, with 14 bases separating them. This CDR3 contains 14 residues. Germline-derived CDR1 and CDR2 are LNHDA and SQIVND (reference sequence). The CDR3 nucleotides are TGTGCCAGTAGCCCAGGACTTTATTCAGATACGCAGTATTTT. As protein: CASSPGLYSDTQYF.

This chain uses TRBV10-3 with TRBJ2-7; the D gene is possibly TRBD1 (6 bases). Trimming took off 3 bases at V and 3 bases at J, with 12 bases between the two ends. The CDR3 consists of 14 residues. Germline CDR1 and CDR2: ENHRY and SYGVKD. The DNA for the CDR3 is TGTGCCATCAGTGACAGGGGTAGGGACTACGAGCAGTACTTC. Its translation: CAISDRGRDYEQYF.

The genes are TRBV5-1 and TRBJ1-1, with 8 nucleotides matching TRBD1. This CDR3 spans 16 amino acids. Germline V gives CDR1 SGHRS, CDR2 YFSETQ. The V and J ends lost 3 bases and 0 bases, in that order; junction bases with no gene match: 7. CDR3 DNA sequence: TGCGCCAGCAGCTCCCCCGGGACAGGAATGAACACTGAAGCTTTCTTT. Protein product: CASSSPGTGMNTEAFF.

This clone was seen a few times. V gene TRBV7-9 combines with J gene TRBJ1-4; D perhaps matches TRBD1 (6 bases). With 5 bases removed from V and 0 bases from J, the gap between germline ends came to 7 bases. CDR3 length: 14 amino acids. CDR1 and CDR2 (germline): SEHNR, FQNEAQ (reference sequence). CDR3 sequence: CASSPGATNEKLFF. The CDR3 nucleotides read TGTGCCAGCAGCCCAGGGGCAACTAATGAAAAACTGTTTTTT.

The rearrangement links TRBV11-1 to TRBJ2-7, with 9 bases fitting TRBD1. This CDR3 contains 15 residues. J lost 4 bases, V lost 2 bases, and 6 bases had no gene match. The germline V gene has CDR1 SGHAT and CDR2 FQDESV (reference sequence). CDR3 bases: TGTGCCAGCAGCTTACTGGACAGGGGTGGTTACGAGCAGTACTTC. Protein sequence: CASSLLDRGGYEQYF. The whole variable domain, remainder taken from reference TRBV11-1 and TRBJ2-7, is EAEVAQSPRYKITEKSQAVAFWCDPISGHATLYWYRQILGQGPELLVQFQDESVVDDSQLPKDRFSAERLKGVDSTLKIQPAELGDSAMYLCASSLLDRGGYEQYFGPGTRLTVT.

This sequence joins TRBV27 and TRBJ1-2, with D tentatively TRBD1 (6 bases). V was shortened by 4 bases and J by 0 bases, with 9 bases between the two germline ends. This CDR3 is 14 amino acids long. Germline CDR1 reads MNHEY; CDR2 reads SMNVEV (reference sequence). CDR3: CASSSGAANYGYTF. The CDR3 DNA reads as TGTGCCAGCAGTTCAGGGGCCGCTAACTATGGCTACACCTTC.

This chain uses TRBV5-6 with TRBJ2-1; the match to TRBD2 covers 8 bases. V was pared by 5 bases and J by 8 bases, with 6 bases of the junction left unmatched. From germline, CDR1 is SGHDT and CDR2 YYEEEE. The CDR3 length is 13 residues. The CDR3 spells CASSPGLEYEQFF. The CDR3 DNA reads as TGTGCCAGCAGTCCGGGACTAGAGTATGAGCAGTTCTTC.

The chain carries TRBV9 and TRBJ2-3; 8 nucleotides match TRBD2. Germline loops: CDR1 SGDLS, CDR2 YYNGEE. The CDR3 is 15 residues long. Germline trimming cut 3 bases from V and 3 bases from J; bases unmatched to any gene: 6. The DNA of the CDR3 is TGTGCCAGCAGCGCCCGGGGGGGCCGAACAGATACGCAGTATTTT. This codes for CASSARGGRTDTQYF.

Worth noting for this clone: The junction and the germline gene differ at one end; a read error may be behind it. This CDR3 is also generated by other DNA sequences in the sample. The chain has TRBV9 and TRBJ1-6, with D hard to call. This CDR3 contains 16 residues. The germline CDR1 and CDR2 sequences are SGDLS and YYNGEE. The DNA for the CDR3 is TGTGCCAGCAGCGTAGACTGGAGCCCCTATAATTCCCCCCTCCACTTT. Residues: CASSVDWSPYNSPLHF. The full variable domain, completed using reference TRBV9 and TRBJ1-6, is DSGVTQTPKHLITATGQRVTLRCSPRSGDLSVYWYQQSLDQGLQFLIQYYNGEERAKGNILERFSAQQFPDLHSELNLSSLELGDSALYFCASSVDWSPYNSPLHFGNGTRLTVT.

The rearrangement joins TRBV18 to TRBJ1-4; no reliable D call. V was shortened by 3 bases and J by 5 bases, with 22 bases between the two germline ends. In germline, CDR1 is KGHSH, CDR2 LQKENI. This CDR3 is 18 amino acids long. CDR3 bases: TGTGCCAGCTCACCCAACTTATTGTCGGCCAGCGGAAATGAAAAACTGTTTTTT. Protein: CASSPNLLSASGNEKLFF. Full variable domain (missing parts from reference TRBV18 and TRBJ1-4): NAGVMQNPRHLVRRRGQEARLRCSPMKGHSHVYWYRQLPEEGLKFMVYLQKENIIDESGMPKERFSAEFPKEGPSILRIQQVVRGDSAAYFCASSPNLLSASGNEKLFFGSGTQLSVL.

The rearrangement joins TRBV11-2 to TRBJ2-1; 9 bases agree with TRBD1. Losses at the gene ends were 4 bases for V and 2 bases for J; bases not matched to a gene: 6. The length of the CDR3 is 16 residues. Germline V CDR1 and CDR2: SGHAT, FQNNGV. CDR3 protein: CASSSWTGEAYNEQFF. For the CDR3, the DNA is TGTGCCAGCAGCTCCTGGACAGGGGAGGCCTACAATGAGCAGTTCTTC.

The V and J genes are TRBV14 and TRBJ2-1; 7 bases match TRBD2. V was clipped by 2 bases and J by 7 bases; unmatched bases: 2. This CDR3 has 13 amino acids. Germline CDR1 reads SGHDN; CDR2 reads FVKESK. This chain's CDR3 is CASSQQLANEQFF. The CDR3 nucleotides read TGTGCCAGCAGCCAACAACTAGCGAATGAGCAGTTCTTC.

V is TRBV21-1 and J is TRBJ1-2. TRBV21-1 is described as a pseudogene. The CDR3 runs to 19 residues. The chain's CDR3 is CASSLAAGGRSVANYGYTF. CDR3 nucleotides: TGTGCCAGCAGCTTAGCCGCTGGGGGGAGGTCGGTTGCTAACTATGGCTACACCTTC.

The CDR3 sequence is CASSLSLGQGEFF. The CDR3 region has the DNA TGTGCCAGCAGTTTATCATTGGGACAGGGAGAGTTCTTC. The V and J genes are TRBV27 and TRBJ2-1, with 9 bases matching TRBD1. The CDR3 contains 13 residues. V was clipped by 0 bases and J by 14 bases; unmatched bases: 5. Germline CDR1 is MNHEY and CDR2 is SMNVEV (reference sequence).

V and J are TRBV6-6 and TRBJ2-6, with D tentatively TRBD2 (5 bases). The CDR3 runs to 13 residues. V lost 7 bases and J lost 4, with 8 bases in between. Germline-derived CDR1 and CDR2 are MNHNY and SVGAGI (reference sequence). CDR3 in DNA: TGTGCCAGCACGGGGTCAGGGGCCAACGTCCTGACTTTC. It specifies CASTGSGANVLTF.

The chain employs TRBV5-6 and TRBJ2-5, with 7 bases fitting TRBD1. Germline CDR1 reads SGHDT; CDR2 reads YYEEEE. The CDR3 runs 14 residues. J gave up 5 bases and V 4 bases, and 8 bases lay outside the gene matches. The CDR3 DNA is TGTGCCAGCAGCCCTCGGACAGGCTGGGAGACCCAGTACTTC. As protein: CASSPRTGWETQYF.

The CDR3 reads CALPWTSGGRSSYEQYF. CDR3 nucleotides: TGTGCCCTCCCGTGGACTAGCGGGGGCCGAAGCTCCTACGAGCAGTACTTC. This chain links TRBV7-6 with TRBJ2-7; 13 positions agree with TRBD2. The CDR3 is 17 residues long. With 11 bases clipped from V and 0 bases from J, the junction kept 13 bases outside the gene matches. Germline loops: CDR1 SGHVS, CDR2 FNYEAQ.

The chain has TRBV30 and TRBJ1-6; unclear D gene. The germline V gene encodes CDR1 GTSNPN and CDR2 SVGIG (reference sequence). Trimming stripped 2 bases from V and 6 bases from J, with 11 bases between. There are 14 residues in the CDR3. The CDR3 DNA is TGTGCCTGGAGTATAGAGATGCCTAATTCACCCCTCCACTTT. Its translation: CAWSIEMPNSPLHF.

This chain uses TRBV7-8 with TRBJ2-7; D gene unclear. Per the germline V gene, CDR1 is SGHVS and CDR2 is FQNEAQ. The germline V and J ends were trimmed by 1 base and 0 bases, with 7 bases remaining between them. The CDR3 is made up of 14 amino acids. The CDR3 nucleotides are TGTGCCAGCAGCTTAGTGGCCAACTCCTACGAGCAGTACTTC. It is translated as CASSLVANSYEQYF.

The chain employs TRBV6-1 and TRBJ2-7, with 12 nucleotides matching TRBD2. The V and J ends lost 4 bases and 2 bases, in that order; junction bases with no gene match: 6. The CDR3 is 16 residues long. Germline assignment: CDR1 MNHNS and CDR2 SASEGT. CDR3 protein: CASSARLAGEAYEQYF. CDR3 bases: TGTGCCAGCAGTGCCAGACTAGCGGGGGAAGCCTACGAGCAGTACTTC.

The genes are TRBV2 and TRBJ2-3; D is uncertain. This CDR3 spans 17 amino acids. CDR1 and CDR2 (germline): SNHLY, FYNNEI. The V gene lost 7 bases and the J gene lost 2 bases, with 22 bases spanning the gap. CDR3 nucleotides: TGTGCCAGCAAACCCCCCCCCGAGGAAATAATCACAGATACGCAGTATTTT. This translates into CASKPPPEEIITDTQYF.